Following are 2 T cell receptor beta chains from one sample sequenced in a study of cytomegalovirus exposure and HLA in healthy donors. Amplification used 60 Vbeta primers and 13 Jbeta primers. Sequenced by immunoSEQ multiplex PCR; TCRdb stores in-frame clones only, minus some. The table records a few hundred thousand clones, roughly 79% of them present only once. The sample comprised PBMCs. The receptor source for this set is a woman aged 40 to 50 in good health and CMV-seronegative.

The chain links TRBV14 to TRBJ2-7, with 9 bases identical to TRBD2. There are 14 residues in the CDR3. CDR1 is SGHDN and CDR2 is FVKESK in the germline V gene. Losses at the gene ends were 3 bases for V and 3 bases for J; bases not matched to a gene: 3. This chain's CDR3 is CASSHGLAFYEQYF. CDR3 coding DNA: TGTGCCAGCAGCCACGGACTAGCGTTCTACGAGCAGTACTTC.

This sequence joins TRBV14 and TRBJ2-2; possibly TRBD2 for D (5 bases). Trimming took off 1 base at V and 4 bases at J, with 13 bases between the two ends. The germline V gene has CDR1 SGHDN and CDR2 FVKESK. The CDR3 loop spans 16 amino acids. CDR3 nucleotides: TGTGCCAGCAGCCAAGCATCATTCGGGATCACCGGGGAGCTGTTTTTT. This sequence encodes CASSQASFGITGELFF.